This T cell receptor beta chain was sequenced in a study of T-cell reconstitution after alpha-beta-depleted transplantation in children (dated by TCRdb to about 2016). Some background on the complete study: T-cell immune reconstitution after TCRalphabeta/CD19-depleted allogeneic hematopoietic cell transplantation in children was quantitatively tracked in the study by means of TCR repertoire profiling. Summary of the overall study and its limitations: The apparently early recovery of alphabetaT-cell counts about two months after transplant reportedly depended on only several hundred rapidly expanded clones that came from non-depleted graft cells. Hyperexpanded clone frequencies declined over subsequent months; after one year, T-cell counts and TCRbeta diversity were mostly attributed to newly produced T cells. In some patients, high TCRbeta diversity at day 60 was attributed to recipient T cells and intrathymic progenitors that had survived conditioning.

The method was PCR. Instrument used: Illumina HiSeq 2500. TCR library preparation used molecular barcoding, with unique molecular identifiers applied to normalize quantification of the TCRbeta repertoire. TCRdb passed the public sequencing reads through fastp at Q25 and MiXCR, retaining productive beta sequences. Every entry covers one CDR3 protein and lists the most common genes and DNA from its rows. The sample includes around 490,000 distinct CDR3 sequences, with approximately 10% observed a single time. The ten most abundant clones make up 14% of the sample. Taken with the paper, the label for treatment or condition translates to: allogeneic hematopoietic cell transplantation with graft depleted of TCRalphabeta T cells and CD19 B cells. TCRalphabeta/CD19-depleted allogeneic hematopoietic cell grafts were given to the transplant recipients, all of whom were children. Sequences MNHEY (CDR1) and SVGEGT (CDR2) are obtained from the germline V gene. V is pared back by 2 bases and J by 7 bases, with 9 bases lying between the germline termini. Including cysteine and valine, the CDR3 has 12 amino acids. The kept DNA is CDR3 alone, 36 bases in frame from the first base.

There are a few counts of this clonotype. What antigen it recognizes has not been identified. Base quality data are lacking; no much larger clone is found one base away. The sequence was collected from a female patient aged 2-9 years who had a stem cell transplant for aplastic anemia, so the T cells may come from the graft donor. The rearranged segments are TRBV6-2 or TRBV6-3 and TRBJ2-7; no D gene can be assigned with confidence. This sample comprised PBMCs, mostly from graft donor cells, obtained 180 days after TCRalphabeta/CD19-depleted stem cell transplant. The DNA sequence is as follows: TGTGCCAGCAGTTACGGGTTAAAAGAGCAGTACGTC. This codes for CASSYGLKEQYV.